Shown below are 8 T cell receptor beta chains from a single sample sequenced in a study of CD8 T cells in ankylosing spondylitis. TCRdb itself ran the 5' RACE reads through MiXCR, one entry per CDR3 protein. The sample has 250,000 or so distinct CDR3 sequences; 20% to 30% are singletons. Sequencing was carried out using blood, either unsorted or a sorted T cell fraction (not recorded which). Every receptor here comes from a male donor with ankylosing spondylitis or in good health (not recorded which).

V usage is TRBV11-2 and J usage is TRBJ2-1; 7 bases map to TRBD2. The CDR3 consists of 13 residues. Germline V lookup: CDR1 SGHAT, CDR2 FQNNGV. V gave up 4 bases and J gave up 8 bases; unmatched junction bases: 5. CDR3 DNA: TGTGCCAGCAGCTCCCGGGGGGTGGATGAGCAGTTCTTC. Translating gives CASSSRGVDEQFF.

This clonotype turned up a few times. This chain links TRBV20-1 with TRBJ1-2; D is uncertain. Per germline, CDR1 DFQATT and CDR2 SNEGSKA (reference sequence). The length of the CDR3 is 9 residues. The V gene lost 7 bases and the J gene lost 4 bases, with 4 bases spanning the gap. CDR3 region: CSGPYGYTF. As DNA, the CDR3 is TGCAGTGGACCCTATGGCTACACCTTC.

The CDR3 loop is CASSSRTSLEHEQYF. In DNA form, the CDR3 reads TGTGCCAGCAGTTCCCGGACTAGCCTGGAGCACGAGCAGTACTTC. V gene TRBV12-3 or TRBV12-4 combines with J gene TRBJ2-7; 8 bases align to TRBD2. With V trimmed by 4 bases and J by 5 bases, 10 bases remained unmatched. This CDR3 region has 15 residues.

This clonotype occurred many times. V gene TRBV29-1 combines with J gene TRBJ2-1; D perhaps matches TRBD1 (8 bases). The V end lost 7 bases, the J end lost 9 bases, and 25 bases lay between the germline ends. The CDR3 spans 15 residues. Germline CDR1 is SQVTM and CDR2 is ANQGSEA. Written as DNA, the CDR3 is TGCAGCGCCAAGGGAGGGACAGGAACTTTGGGTGAGCAGTTCTTC. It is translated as CSAKGGTGTLGEQFF.

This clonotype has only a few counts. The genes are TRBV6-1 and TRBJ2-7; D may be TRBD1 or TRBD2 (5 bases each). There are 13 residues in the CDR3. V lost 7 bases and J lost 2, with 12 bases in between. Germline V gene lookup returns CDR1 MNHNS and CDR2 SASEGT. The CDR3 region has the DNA TGTGCCAGCAAAAGAGGGGTAGCCTACGAGCAGTACTTC. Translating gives CASKRGVAYEQYF.

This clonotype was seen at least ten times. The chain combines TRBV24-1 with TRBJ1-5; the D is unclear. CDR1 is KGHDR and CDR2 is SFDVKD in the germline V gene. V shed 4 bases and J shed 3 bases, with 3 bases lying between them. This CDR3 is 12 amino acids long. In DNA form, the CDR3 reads TGTGCCACCAGTGACAACAATCAGCCCCAGCATTTT. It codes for CATSDNNQPQHF.

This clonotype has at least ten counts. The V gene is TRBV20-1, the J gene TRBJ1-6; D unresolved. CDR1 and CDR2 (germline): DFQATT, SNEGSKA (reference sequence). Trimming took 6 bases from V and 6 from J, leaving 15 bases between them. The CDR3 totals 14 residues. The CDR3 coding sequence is TGCAGTGCCAAAAGGGAGCGAACTAATTCACCCCTCCACTTT. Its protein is CSAKRERTNSPLHF.

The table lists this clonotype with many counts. Written as DNA, the CDR3 is TGCAGTGCTCCAAGGCCGGGGGAGACCCAGTACTTC. The encoded protein is CSAPRPGETQYF. The chain employs TRBV20-1 and TRBJ2-5, with a weak D call TRBD2 (5 bases). The CDR3 consists of 12 residues. The germline CDR1 and CDR2 sequences are DFQATT and SNEGSKA (reference sequence). Trimming pared 5 bases from V and 5 bases from J, leaving 12 bases between.